Sequencing of this T cell receptor beta chain was carried out in a study of blood T cell repertoires in COVID-19. Overall study context: Researchers got acute and convalescent COVID-19 samples from the United States, Italy and Spain. The analysed material was cDNA or gDNA that came from T cells, B-cell-depleted T cells, or PBMCs.

Seattle patient enrollment occurred during active infection, with longitudinal follow-up thereafter. The CDR3 runs to 14 residues. Germline lookup yields CDR1 MNHEY and CDR2 SVGAGI. V shed 6 bases, J shed 0 bases, and the junction held 3 bases outside the gene matches. This table comes from immunoSEQ multiplex PCR, and its TCRdb copy is limited to in-frame clones, with some not included. This table has fewer than 50,000 clones, about 85% appearing once. The table lists this clone with a count of one. Sequenced sample: peripheral blood. The TCR was taken from a man aged 60 to 75 with COVID-19, enrolled during active disease. The chain uses TRBV6-5 and TRBJ1-2, with 8 bases lining up with TRBD1. The DNA of the CDR3 is TGTGCCAGCAGCGCACAGGGGGCTAACTATGGCTACACCTTC. Translated, it gives CASSAQGANYGYTF.